The subject of this entry is one T cell receptor beta chain. Its antigen remains unidentified. The missing CDR3 end, 3 residues past where the read stops, is filled in from the germline J gene. This record comes from a study of T cells in women clearing cervical HPV infection. Looking at the study overall: Case blood was drawn a median approximately 150 days after lesion detection. Findings and caveats of the study: Repertoire richness, not evenness, was significantly elevated in CIN3+ cases versus controls.

Measured with immunoSEQ multiplex PCR; TCRdb has only the in-frame clones, and not every one. The sample data list over 20,000 clones. The germline gives CDR1 LGHNA, CDR2 YNFKEQ. The V segment lost 2 bases and the J segment 6 bases; nucleotides outside the gene matches: 6. The CDR3 has 14 residues. MY09/MY11 PCR detected cervical HPV DNA; dot-blot assigned genotypes. The TCR comes from a woman aged 18 to 69 with a cervical HPV16 infection that either progressed to CIN3+ or cleared (not recorded which). The specimen sequenced was blood buffy coat. V gene TRBV4-2 combines with J gene TRBJ1-2; 7 bases are a match to TRBD1. The sequenced part of the CDR3 DNA is TGTGCCAGCAGCCAACCGGGCAGGGGGGATGGC. Its translation: CASSQPGRGDG. The full CDR3 reads CASSQPGRGDGYTF.